This T cell receptor beta chain was profiled in a study of cytomegalovirus exposure and HLA in healthy donors. The PCR was carried out with 60 Vbeta primers and 13 Jbeta primers. Produced via immunoSEQ multiplex PCR; TCRdb's table is partial and in-frame only. The table records about 150,000 clones, over 80% of them present only once. Germline CDR1 is SGHAT and CDR2 is FQNNGV. The CDR3 has 19 residues. V trimming: 4 bases; J trimming: 2 bases; junction bases outside the gene matches: 16. The genes are TRBV11-2 and TRBJ2-2; 7 bases agree with TRBD1. The TCR comes from a man aged 35 to 55 in good health and CMV-seronegative. Sequenced material: PBMCs. Here the CDR3 DNA reads TGTGCCAGCAGCTCTCTCCCCCTCCGAGACAGGGATAACACCGGGGAGCTGTTTTTT. It encodes CASSSLPLRDRDNTGELFF.